These T cell receptor beta chains were read from a single sample in a study of memory CD4+ T cells and cytomegalovirus serostatus. Assay used: immunoSEQ multiplex PCR; TCRdb lists only in-frame clones, some missing. The sample holds 55,000 or so clones, around 83% seen once. The specimen sequenced was memory CD4+ T cells from blood. These receptors all come from an adult in good health and CMV-seropositive. The CDR3 runs from the conserved cysteine through the conserved F or W. Each record gives: D gene, clone size, J gene, V gene, CDR3 protein, CDR3 DNA. The D gene is left open where the match is weak. Clone size appears in some rows only: once, few, many, or a class for an expanded clone.

TRBD1	NA	TRBJ1-2	TRBV5-8	CASNPGQGNYGYTF	TGTGCCAGCAATCCGGGACAGGGGAACTATGGCTACACCTTC
NA	few	TRBJ1-6	TRBV6-5	CASSYSRRVVRSPLHF	TGTGCCAGCAGTTACTCAAGGAGGGTTGTGCGATCACCCCTCCACTTT
NA	few	TRBJ1-2	TRBV19	CASSIRVARGYTF	TGTGCCAGTAGTATACGGGTCGCGCGCGGCTACACCTTC
NA	few	TRBJ1-1	TRBV19	CASSIVTTWTEAFF	TGTGCCAGTAGTATTGTGACAACCTGGACGGAAGCTTTCTTT
NA	NA	TRBJ2-3	TRBV6-5	CASRGEAGSTDTQYF	TGTGCCAGCAGGGGTGAGGCGGGATCCACAGATACGCAGTATTTT
TRBD1	NA	TRBJ1-2	TRBV5-1	CASSSTGGHYGYTF	TGCGCCAGCAGCTCGACAGGGGGTCACTATGGCTACACCTTC
NA	NA	TRBJ1-6	TRBV19	CASSPRDVSSYNSPLHF	TGTGCCAGTAGTCCCCGGGACGTAAGCTCCTATAATTCACCCCTCCACTTT
TRBD1	NA	TRBJ1-6	TRBV5-1	CASSSGQGNSPLHF	TGCGCCAGCAGCTCGGGACAGGGGAATTCACCCCTCCACTTT
NA	once	TRBJ1-4	TRBV2	CASKEDRGSNEKLFF	TGTGCCAGCAAAGAAGATAGAGGGTCTAATGAAAAACTGTTTTTT
TRBD2	once	TRBJ2-3	TRBV10-2	CASSEAGGPGTQYF	TGCGCCAGCAGTGAGGCGGGAGGGCCCGGTACGCAGTATTTT
NA	NA	TRBJ2-3	TRBV2	CASSLGDWGTDTQYF	TGTGCCAGCAGTCTGGGGGACTGGGGCACAGATACGCAGTATTTT
NA	NA	TRBJ2-5	TRBV19	CASSNLGLGQETQYF	TGTGCCAGTAGTAATCTGGGACTGGGTCAAGAGACCCAGTACTTC
TRBD1	NA	TRBJ2-2	TRBV5-1	CASSAGTGAANTGELFF	TGCGCCAGCAGCGCCGGGACAGGGGCCGCGAACACCGGGGAGCTGTTTTTT
NA	NA	TRBJ2-7	TRBV7-6	CASSLAQGPTISYEQYF	TGTGCCAGCAGCTTAGCACAGGGACCCACGATCTCCTACGAGCAGTACTTC
NA	once	TRBJ2-1	TRBV2	CASKDYHYNEQFF	TGTGCCAGCAAGGACTACCACTACAATGAGCAGTTCTTC
NA	NA	TRBJ1-1	TRBV29-1	CSVVSPRVGNTEAFF	TGCAGCGTTGTAAGCCCTAGGGTTGGGAACACTGAAGCTTTCTTT
NA	once	TRBJ1-1	TRBV23-1	CARGPEGAEAFF	TGCGCCCGGGGGCCGGAAGGGGCTGAAGCTTTCTTT
NA	NA	TRBJ2-7	TRBV4-1	CASSQDPGRAYEQYF	TGCGCCAGCAGCCAAGATCCTGGTAGGGCCTACGAGCAGTACTTC
NA	few	TRBJ1-1	TRBV5-3	CARSDKRNTEAFF	TGTGCCAGATCGGACAAGAGGAACACTGAAGCTTTCTTT
NA	NA	TRBJ2-2	TRBV7-3	CASSLSSGRELFF	TGTGCCAGCAGCCTTTCGTCCGGCAGGGAGCTGTTTTTT
NA	NA	TRBJ2-5	TRBV5-1	CASSLGGAGGQETQYF	TGCGCCAGCAGCCTTGGAGGGGCAGGGGGGCAAGAGACCCAGTACTTC
NA	medium-sized	TRBJ2-7	TRBV2	CASALEGQLSEQYF	TGTGCCAGTGCGCTTGAAGGACAGCTTTCCGAGCAGTACTTC
NA	NA	TRBJ1-5	TRBV30	CAWNRGPGPQHF	TGTGCCTGGAATCGTGGACCGGGGCCCCAGCATTTT
TRBD1	NA	TRBJ2-7	TRBV19	CASRGTGEGYEQYF	TGTGCCAGTAGGGGGACAGGGGAGGGCTACGAGCAGTACTTC
NA	NA	TRBJ2-7	TRBV19	CASSIGQGRTYEQYF	TGTGCCAGTAGTATAGGTCAGGGGCGGACCTACGAGCAGTACTTC
NA	once	TRBJ1-6	TRBV19	CASSARNSPLHF	TGTGCCAGTAGTGCCCGAAATTCACCCCTCCACTTT
NA	NA	TRBJ1-1	TRBV6-5	CASSYGQTNTEAFF	TGTGCCAGCAGTTACGGACAGACTAACACTGAAGCTTTCTTT
TRBD1	NA	TRBJ1-1	TRBV10-1	CASSEGTGTGEAEAFF	TGCGCCAGCAGTGAGGGGACCGGGACAGGGGAGGCTGAAGCTTTCTTT
TRBD1	NA	TRBJ2-3	TRBV28	CASKSQGARSPDTQYF	TGTGCCAGCAAGTCTCAGGGGGCGCGCTCCCCAGATACGCAGTATTTT
NA	few	TRBJ1-1	TRBV19	CASRTTPGWTEAFF	TGTGCCAGTAGAACTACCCCGGGTTGGACTGAAGCTTTCTTT
TRBD1	NA	TRBJ2-7	TRBV13	CASSPVRGEQYF	TGTGCCAGCAGCCCAGTCAGGGGGGAGCAGTACTTC
NA	few	TRBJ1-3	TRBV30	CAWSRDSGSGNTIYF	TGTGCCTGGAGTCGGGACTCTGGCTCTGGAAACACCATATATTTT
NA	NA	TRBJ1-4	TRBV7-9	CASSNRIGVENEKLFF	TGTGCCAGCAGCAACAGAATCGGGGTCGAAAATGAAAAACTGTTTTTT
TRBD1	few	TRBJ1-1	TRBV9	CASSARDSGNTEAFF	TGTGCCAGCAGCGCCCGGGACAGCGGGAACACTGAAGCTTTCTTT
NA	NA	TRBJ2-6	TRBV29-1	CSVVLQGRSGANVLTF	TGCAGCGTTGTGCTACAGGGGAGGTCTGGGGCCAACGTCCTGACTTTC
TRBD2	NA	TRBJ2-7	TRBV7-9	CASSLVPRGSSYEQYF	TGTGCCAGCAGCTTAGTCCCGCGGGGGAGCTCCTACGAGCAGTACTTC
NA	NA	TRBJ2-7	TRBV7-2	CASSNSGASYEQYF	TGTGCCAGCAGCAATAGCGGAGCCTCCTACGAGCAGTACTTC
TRBD2	NA	TRBJ2-1	TRBV7-2	CASSLAMGKLATILHNEQFF	TGTGCCAGCAGCTTAGCGATGGGGAAACTAGCGACGATTTTACACAATGAGCAGTTCTTC
NA	NA	TRBJ1-2	TRBV11-2	CASSSLKSPGYTF	TGTGCCAGCAGCTCATTAAAAAGCCCTGGCTACACCTTC
NA	NA	TRBJ1-2	TRBV29-1	CSASVGNGYTF	TGCAGCGCGAGTGTTGGGAATGGCTACACCTTC
NA	NA	TRBJ2-3	TRBV5-6	CASSLWILSTDTQYF	TGTGCCAGCAGCTTGTGGATTCTTAGCACAGATACGCAGTATTTT
NA	NA	TRBJ1-5	TRBV7-2	CASSNIRGNGQPQHF	TGTGCCAGCAGCAATATAAGGGGGAACGGTCAGCCCCAGCATTTT
NA	NA	TRBJ2-5	TRBV10-2	CASSDPQETQYF	TGCGCCAGCAGTGACCCCCAGGAGACCCAGTACTTC
TRBD2	NA	TRBJ2-5	TRBV7-7	CASSLPGLAETQYF	TGTGCTAGCAGCTTACCTGGACTAGCGGAGACCCAGTACTTC
NA	NA	TRBJ2-1	TRBV4-2	CASSRSPAPYNEQFF	TGTGCCAGCAGCCGATCCCCAGCGCCCTACAATGAGCAGTTCTTC
NA	NA	TRBJ1-3	TRBV28	CASILLLTDVSGNTIYF	TGTGCCAGCATTCTCCTATTGACAGACGTCTCTGGAAACACCATATATTTT
TRBD1	few	TRBJ1-1	TRBV10-3	CAISPTGGVGAFF	TGTGCCATCAGCCCAACAGGGGGGGTCGGAGCTTTCTTT
NA	NA	TRBJ1-4	TRBV30	CAWSSGGAGEKLFF	TGTGCCTGGAGTTCGGGGGGAGCAGGTGAAAAACTGTTTTTT
NA	NA	TRBJ1-2	TRBV5-4	CASSLDTGLNYGYTF	TGTGCCAGCAGCCTAGATACAGGGCTGAACTATGGCTACACCTTC
NA	NA	TRBJ2-3	TRBV6-1	CASSGSATDTQYF	TGTGCCAGCAGTGGATCGGCGACAGATACGCAGTATTTT